A single sample gave rise to the 13 T cell receptor beta chains below, sequenced in a study of blood T cells in healthy people across ages. The authors ran a second PCR of 7 to 11 cycles using a sample-barcoded 5' primer and a J-beta primer mix. In TCRdb, the 5' RACE reads were re-called with MiXCR into one record per CDR3 protein. The table shows hundreds of thousands of distinct CDR3 sequences, with roughly 52% occurring only once. Sample: blood. The receptor set was obtained from a man younger than 40 in good health.

The rearrangement uses TRBV20-1 and TRBJ1-6; tentative D call: TRBD1 (5 bases). Germline V CDR1 and CDR2: DFQATT, SNEGSKA (reference sequence). The CDR3 consists of 13 residues. Between the trimmed V and J ends, which lost 3 bases and 11 bases, there was a span of 14 bases. CDR3 in DNA: TGCAGTGCTAGTCCGGGACTTCTGCCACCCCTCCACTTT. Protein product: CSASPGLLPPLHF.

To note about this clonotype: Germline is not matched at one junction end, which may reflect a read error. The rearrangement links TRBV6-2 or TRBV6-3 to TRBJ1-5; tentatively, D is TRBD1 (6 bases). Per germline, CDR1 MNHEY and CDR2 SVGEGT. CDR3 length equals 15 residues. As DNA, the CDR3 is TGTGCCAGCAGTGACTCGCAGGGGTACAATCAGCCCCAGCATTTT. It encodes CASSDSQGYNQPQHF.

The chain carries TRBV4-3 and TRBJ2-7, with unresolved D. Trimming pared 0 bases from V and 5 bases from J, leaving 8 bases between. CDR3 length: 13 residues. The germline gives CDR1 LGHNA, CDR2 YSLEER. The CDR3 protein is CASSQDQAHEQYF. The CDR3 DNA reads TGCGCCAGCAGCCAAGATCAGGCCCACGAGCAGTACTTC.

This chain joins TRBV6-6 and TRBJ2-3; D remains unclear. The CDR3 is 13 amino acids. Germline V gene sequence: CDR1 MNHNY, CDR2 SVGAGI (reference sequence). V dropped 7 bases and J dropped 3 bases, with 11 bases sitting between them. The chain's CDR3 is CASTTRLTDTQYF. CDR3 sequence (DNA): TGTGCCAGCACAACGAGATTGACAGATACGCAGTATTTT.

In its sample, this clonotype was seen many times. J is TRBJ2-5 and V is TRBV7-2; possible D gene TRBD1, 6 bases. Germline V gene lookup returns CDR1 SGHTA and CDR2 FQGNSA. V was cut by 5 bases and J by 0 bases, with 7 bases left in between. The CDR3 extends over 13 amino acids. CDR3 loop: CASSQGYQETQYF. The CDR3 bases are TGTGCCAGCAGCCAGGGGTACCAAGAGACCCAGTACTTC.

This rearrangement joins TRBV4-2 to TRBJ2-3; 9 positions match TRBD2. Germline V gene data show CDR1 as LGHNA and CDR2 as YNFKEQ. Losses at the gene ends were 1 base for V and 0 bases for J; bases not matched to a gene: 5. The CDR3 totals 17 residues. The CDR3 region is CASSQVAAGGSTDTQYF. The CDR3, as DNA: TGTGCCAGCAGCCAAGTAGCAGCGGGGGGAAGCACAGATACGCAGTATTTT.

The chain is built from TRBV2 and TRBJ2-7; D unresolved. Germline V gene sequence: CDR1 SNHLY, CDR2 FYNNEI. Trimming pared 1 base from V and 0 bases from J, leaving 10 bases between. The CDR3 is 15 amino acids. CDR3 bases: TGTGCCAGCAGTGAAGGAGAAAGATCCTCCTACGAGCAGTACTTC. This gives the protein CASSEGERSSYEQYF.

This clonotype was seen more than once but under ten times. The DNA for the CDR3 is TGTGCCAGCAGCTTAGGGGCAGGTAACACAGATACGCAGTATTTT. Translated: CASSLGAGNTDTQYF. The chain carries TRBV11-1 and TRBJ2-3; D call uncertain. Trimming stripped 1 base from V and 2 bases from J, with 10 bases between. The length of the CDR3 is 15 residues. Germline V gene lookup returns CDR1 SGHAT and CDR2 FQDESV (reference sequence).

This clonotype was found many times. The V call is TRBV9, the J call TRBJ2-1, with D uncertain. Trimming took off 3 bases at V and 9 bases at J, with 4 bases between the two ends. In germline, CDR1 is SGDLS, CDR2 YYNGEE. There are 10 residues in the CDR3. Here the CDR3 DNA reads TGTGCCAGCAGCGAAGGTGAGCAGTTCTTC. Its translation is CASSEGEQFF.

The rearrangement joins TRBV6-6 to TRBJ2-3; D might be TRBD1 or TRBD2, each matching 5 bases. The germline V gene encodes CDR1 MNHNY and CDR2 SVGAGI (reference sequence). Trimming took off 4 bases at V and 0 bases at J, with 17 bases between the two ends. The CDR3 runs 17 residues. The CDR3 DNA is TGTGCCAGCAGTTCTCGGGGCAGGAGAGCTAGCACAGATACGCAGTATTTT. It translates to CASSSRGRRASTDTQYF.

The count of this clonotype is one. The J gene is TRBJ2-3, the V gene TRBV27; 9 nucleotides agree with TRBD2. The CDR3 loop spans 15 amino acids. Germline lookup yields CDR1 MNHEY and CDR2 SMNVEV (reference sequence). Unmatched junction bases numbered 5, after V lost 3 bases and J lost 4 bases. The CDR3 is CASSFWRGGADTQYF. CDR3 sequence (DNA): TGTGCCAGCAGTTTCTGGCGGGGGGGCGCAGATACGCAGTATTTT.

This clonotype was observed a handful of times. V is TRBV9 and J is TRBJ2-1, with 11 bases fitting TRBD1. The CDR3 covers 13 residues. V lost 4 bases and J lost 14; bases outside the gene matches: 8. Germline assignment: CDR1 SGDLS and CDR2 YYNGEE. This CDR3 reads CASSLDGTGGKFF. In nucleotides, the CDR3 is TGTGCCAGCAGCTTGGATGGGACAGGGGGAAAGTTCTTC. The full variable domain, with the rest looked up from reference TRBV9 and TRBJ2-1, is DSGVTQTPKHLITATGQRVTLRCSPRSGDLSVYWYQQSLDQGLQFLIQYYNGEERAKGNILERFSAQQFPDLHSELNLSSLELGDSALYFCASSLDGTGGKFFGPGTRLTVL.

For this clonotype: A read error is possible here, since a much larger clone lies one base away. The chain carries TRBV4-2 and TRBJ1-5; D may be TRBD1 (6 bases). CDR1 is LGHNA and CDR2 is YNFKEQ in the germline V gene. Between the trimmed V and J ends, which lost 0 bases and 5 bases, there was a span of 8 bases. The CDR3 sequence is 14 residues long. The CDR3 nucleotides are TGTGCCAGCAGCCAAGATGACAGGTATCAGCCCCAGCATTTT. It is translated as CASSQDDRYQPQHF.